The clone carrying this TCR beta chain was counted a few times. Its specificity is not known. TCRdb itself ran the 5' RACE reads through MiXCR, one entry per CDR3 protein. Of 350,000 or so distinct CDR3 sequences in the sample, 11% were seen once. This entry is derived from a study of CD8 T cells in ankylosing spondylitis. Study-wide results and limits: Matched synovial fluid from ankylosing spondylitis patients was reported to be enriched for disease-linked clones.

Trimming removed 1 base from V and 8 bases from J, with 20 bases in between. The CDR3 is 16 amino acids. This chain joins TRBV12-3 or TRBV12-4 and TRBJ1-1; D may be TRBD1 (6 bases). The sample consisted of blood, either unsorted or a sorted T cell fraction (not recorded which). This sequence was found in a female donor with ankylosing spondylitis or in good health (not recorded which). Here the CDR3 DNA reads TGTGCCAGCAGTTTAGACTCCAGGGCCCTGGGGGCGGAAGCTTTCTTT. It translates to CASSLDSRALGAEAFF.